One sample yielded the 25 T cell receptor beta chains listed below, sequenced in a study of regulatory T cells in long-lasting Graves disease. Time point of the sample: newly diagnosed GD, antithyroid drugs for less than 3 months. Construction of the TCR library relied on RNA isolated from PBMCs. Library construction for TCR beta used iRepertoire HTBI primers and Arm-PCR of CDR3 regions. TCRdb redid the calling of the multiplex PCR reads with MiXCR, one entry per CDR3 protein. Here the sample spans hundreds of thousands of distinct CDR3 sequences, roughly 15% being singletons. These same data were also listed under a study on T cells in Graves' hyperthyroidism and ophthalmopathy.

The sample here was peripheral blood mononuclear cells (PBMCs), taken at new diagnosis, from a patient treated with antithyroid drugs. Every receptor here comes from a young woman with Graves disease.

At least ten counts were recorded for this clonotype. The rearrangement uses TRBV24-1 and TRBJ2-3, with TRBD2 matching over 13 bases. Germline V lookup: CDR1 KGHDR, CDR2 SFDVKD. The junction had 7 bases not matched to a gene; V was cut back by 3 bases and J by 5 bases. The length of the CDR3 is 17 residues. The CDR3 nucleotides are TGTGCCACCAGTGATCTGACTAGCGGGAGGTTGGGAGATACGCAGTATTTT. It translates to CATSDLTSGRLGDTQYF.

This clonotype was found many times. The chain recombines TRBV2 with TRBJ1-3; 8 positions agree with TRBD1. Germline assignment: CDR1 SNHLY and CDR2 FYNNEI. V shed 7 bases, J shed 4 bases, and the junction held 6 bases outside the gene matches. The CDR3 contains 14 residues. CDR3 sequence reads: CASTQTGAGNTIYF. The CDR3 DNA is TGTGCCAGCACCCAGACAGGGGCAGGAAACACCATATATTTT.

This clonotype showed up many times. Germline and junction disagree at one end, which may indicate a read error. V is TRBV12-3 or TRBV12-4 and J is TRBJ2-2; D may be TRBD1 (6 bases). CDR3 length equals 18 residues. CDR3 coding DNA: TGTGCCAGCAGTTTATCTTATTTGGGGCAGGGGAACGCCGGGGAGCTGTTTTTT. It is translated as CASSLSYLGQGNAGELFF.

The gene calls are TRBV10-3 and TRBJ2-7, with 10 bases matching TRBD1. J gave up 5 bases and V 0 bases, and 7 bases lay outside the gene matches. CDR1 and CDR2 from the germline V gene are ENHRY and SYGVKD. This CDR3 comprises 16 residues. The CDR3 protein is CAISESHGTGADEQYF. For the CDR3, the DNA is TGTGCCATCAGTGAGTCTCATGGGACAGGGGCCGACGAGCAGTACTTC.

This clonotype was found many times. The CDR3, as DNA: TGTGCCAGCAGTTACACGCGGGGCAATTCACCCCTCCACTTT. It translates to CASSYTRGNSPLHF. This chain connects TRBV6-5 to TRBJ1-6; maybe TRBD1 (5 bases). The germline CDR1 and CDR2 sequences are MNHEY and SVGAGI. The CDR3 has 14 residues. V dropped 2 bases and J dropped 7 bases, with 9 bases sitting between them.

The table lists this clonotype with many counts. This chain links TRBV3-1 with TRBJ1-4; D not resolved. Germline V CDR1 and CDR2: LGHDT, YNNKEL (reference sequence). This CDR3 region has 15 residues. Trimming pared 7 bases from V and 5 bases from J, leaving 17 bases between. The CDR3 coding sequence is TGTGCCAGCAAGAAGACGACCGCAGACAATGAAAAACTGTTTTTT. It yields the protein CASKKTTADNEKLFF.

This clonotype was counted many times. The chain is built from TRBV7-2 and TRBJ2-7, with 12 bases that match TRBD2. V was clipped by 6 bases and J by 8 bases; unmatched bases: 11. CDR1 and CDR2 (germline): SGHTA, FQGNSA. This CDR3 spans 15 amino acids. CDR3 nucleotides: TGTGCCAGCAGTTCCCCGCACCTAGCGGGAGGGCAGCAGTACTTC. The encoded protein is CASSSPHLAGGQQYF.

This clonotype was detected ten times or more. The chain recombines TRBV29-1 with TRBJ1-2; possible D gene TRBD1, 5 bases. V was cut by 4 bases and J by 6 bases, with 12 bases left in between. This CDR3 contains 12 residues. Per germline, CDR1 SQVTM and CDR2 ANQGSEA. DNA for the CDR3: TGCAGCGTTGTAACGGGGCAGGATGGCTACACCTTC. Translation gives CSVVTGQDGYTF.

This clonotype appeared many times. This chain joins TRBV24-1 and TRBJ2-5; D possibly corresponds to TRBD2 (5 bases). The CDR3 spans 15 residues. V shed 2 bases and J shed 1 base, with 10 bases lying between them. The germline gives CDR1 KGHDR, CDR2 SFDVKD. CDR3 protein: CATSDSLVTQETQYF. The CDR3 coding sequence is TGTGCCACCAGTGATTCACTAGTTACCCAAGAGACCCAGTACTTC.

Comments on this clonotype: This could be a read error, since a much larger clone is one nucleotide away. J is TRBJ2-1 and V is TRBV11-2, with no clear D. The V and J ends lost 5 bases and 0 bases respectively, with 11 bases between them. This CDR3 comprises 15 residues. The germline gives CDR1 SGHAT, CDR2 FQNNGV. The CDR3 DNA reads TGTGCCAGCAGCCCCCGGGCCACCTCCTACAATGAGCAGTTCTTC. Translation gives CASSPRATSYNEQFF. The whole variable domain, remainder taken from reference TRBV11-2 and TRBJ2-1, is EAGVAQSPRYKIIEKRQSVAFWCNPISGHATLYWYQQILGQGPKLLIQFQNNGVVDDSQLPKDRFSAERLKGVDSTLKIQPAKLEDSAVYLCASSPRATSYNEQFFGPGTRLTVL.

This clonotype was seen a few times. This sequence joins TRBV20-1 and TRBJ2-7; 8 bases agree with TRBD2. The V gene's germline CDR1 is DFQATT and CDR2 SNEGSKA (reference sequence). Losses at the gene ends were 6 bases for V and 3 bases for J; bases not matched to a gene: 7. The CDR3 has 13 amino acids. The DNA of the CDR3 is TGCAGTGCAGGTAGCGGGGCTCACTACGAGCAGTACTTC. Protein product: CSAGSGAHYEQYF.

The chain couples TRBV7-2 to TRBJ2-5, with D unclear. Germline values: CDR1 SGHTA, CDR2 FQGNSA. The CDR3 sequence is 15 residues long. V was trimmed by 5 bases and J by 0 bases, leaving 13 bases between them. CDR3 coding DNA: TGTGCCAGCAGCCTAGAAGCGAGGAACCAAGAGACCCAGTACTTC. Its protein product is CASSLEARNQETQYF.

This clonotype was observed many times. V usage is TRBV6-2 or TRBV6-3 and J usage is TRBJ2-1; TRBD1 matches at 8 bases. The CDR3 length is 16 residues. CDR1 and CDR2 from the germline V gene are MNHEY and SVGEGT. V trimming: 4 bases; J trimming: 0 bases; junction bases outside the gene matches: 5. The CDR3 protein is CASSSAGTGSYNEQFF. As DNA, the CDR3 is TGTGCCAGCAGTTCAGCCGGGACAGGCTCCTACAATGAGCAGTTCTTC.

This clonotype was observed at least ten times. The chain is built from TRBV30 and TRBJ2-2; a weak D match, TRBD2 (5 bases). The CDR3 extends over 13 amino acids. Trimming shortened V by 1 base and J by 6 bases, and 9 bases separated the two germline ends. Germline CDR1 GTSNPN, CDR2 SVGIG (reference sequence). In DNA form, the CDR3 reads TGTGCCTGGAGTGACGGGGTGGCCGGGGAGCTGTTTTTT. Protein product: CAWSDGVAGELFF.

As regards this clonotype: A read error is possible here, since a much larger clone lies one base away. The CDR3 nucleotides read TGTGCCAGCAGACCCCACTCCGGCGTGGATGAGCAGTTCTTC. The encoded protein is CASRPHSGVDEQFF. The chain recombines TRBV2 with TRBJ2-1; D gene unclear. Germline V gives CDR1 SNHLY, CDR2 FYNNEI. The CDR3 spans 14 residues. Trimming shortened V by 6 bases and J by 8 bases, and 17 bases separated the two germline ends.

Ten or more counts support this clonotype. The rearrangement uses TRBV18 and TRBJ2-3; D may be TRBD1 (6 bases). Germline values: CDR1 KGHSH, CDR2 LQKENI. The CDR3 is 15 amino acids. Trimming took 8 bases from V and 0 from J, leaving 15 bases between them. The CDR3: CASLTGDLSTDTQYF. The CDR3 region has the DNA TGTGCCAGCCTGACAGGCGACCTAAGCACAGATACGCAGTATTTT.

This clonotype was picked up a small number of times. The chain is built from TRBV20-1 and TRBJ2-7, with D hard to call. The ends were cut back, 4 bases at V and 7 bases at J, with 11 bases in the middle. The CDR3 totals 11 residues. CDR1 is DFQATT, CDR2 SNEGSKA, per germline (reference sequence). In DNA form, the CDR3 reads TGCAGTGCTATTTGGTCTGGGGAGCAGTACTTC. It is translated as CSAIWSGEQYF.

This clonotype showed up just a few times. The CDR3 region is CASKPGQVLTEAFF. CDR3 coding DNA: TGTGCCAGCAAACCGGGACAGGTGCTCACTGAAGCTTTCTTT. J is TRBJ1-1 and V is TRBV19, with 8 bases fitting TRBD1. The germline CDR1 and CDR2 sequences are LNHDA and SQIVND (reference sequence). This CDR3 contains 14 residues. V shed 9 bases and J 4 bases; nucleotides not matched to a gene: 10. Together with reference TRBV19 and TRBJ1-1, the CDR3 gives the full variable domain: DGGITQSPKYLFRKEGQNVTLSCEQNLNHDAMYWYRQDPGQGLRLIYYSQIVNDFQKGDIAEGYSVSREKKESFPLTVTSAQKNPTAFYLCASKPGQVLTEAFFGQGTRLTVV.

This clonotype was found many times. The gene calls are TRBV20-1 and TRBJ2-5, with a tentative D call TRBD2 (5 bases). CDR3 length: 14 residues. Germline V gene sequence: CDR1 DFQATT, CDR2 SNEGSKA (reference sequence). Trimming removed 8 bases from V and 2 bases from J, with 18 bases in between. CDR3 sequence: CSRRQRTGQETQYF. DNA for the CDR3: TGCAGTCGACGACAAAGGACGGGACAAGAGACCCAGTACTTC.

As concerns this clonotype: This clone may be a read error of a much larger clone one base away. The chain is built from TRBV24-1 and TRBJ2-1, with D possibly matching TRBD2 (5 bases). Germline V gives CDR1 KGHDR, CDR2 SFDVKD. This CDR3 has 16 residues. The CDR3 DNA reads as TGTGCCACCAGAGATTTGGAGGCAGGTTCTTACAATGAGCAGTTCTTC. It codes for CATRDLEAGSYNEQFF.

This clonotype was seen more than once but under ten times. The rearrangement uses TRBV2 and TRBJ2-3, with 8 bases matching TRBD2. Per the germline V gene, CDR1 is SNHLY and CDR2 is FYNNEI. Trimming removed 6 bases from V and 2 bases from J; junction bases left unmatched: 4. The CDR3 runs 14 residues. The CDR3 reads CASSALADTDTQYF. In nucleotides, the CDR3 is TGTGCCAGCAGCGCACTAGCGGACACAGATACGCAGTATTTT.

Regarding this clonotype: A read error is possible here, since a much larger clone lies one base away. The chain recombines TRBV7-2 with TRBJ1-4; 8 nucleotides line up with TRBD1. Germline V gene sequence: CDR1 SGHTA, CDR2 FQGNSA. There are 15 residues in the CDR3. The CDR3 sequence is CASSLTGGTNERLFF. Written as DNA, the CDR3 is TGTGCCAGCAGCCTTACAGGGGGAACTAATGAAAGACTGTTTTTT.

This clonotype occurred a few times. The chain carries TRBV20-1 and TRBJ1-4; 7 nucleotides line up with TRBD1. Per germline, CDR1 DFQATT and CDR2 SNEGSKA (reference sequence). The CDR3 loop spans 15 amino acids. Trimming removed 2 bases from V and 3 bases from J; junction bases left unmatched: 6. CDR3 in amino acids: CSARSDRDANEKLFF. The CDR3 region has the DNA TGCAGTGCTAGATCCGACAGGGACGCTAATGAAAAACTGTTTTTT.

This clonotype was seen at least ten times. The chain employs TRBV15 and TRBJ2-1; TRBD2 matches 11 bases. Germline V gene data show CDR1 as LNHNV and CDR2 as YYDKDF (reference sequence). The CDR3 runs 16 residues. J gave up 3 bases and V 1 base, and 2 bases lay outside the gene matches. DNA of the CDR3: TGTGCCACCAGCAGAGGGCTAGCGGGAGGCTACAATGAGCAGTTCTTC. This codes for CATSRGLAGGYNEQFF. The full variable domain, completed using reference TRBV15 and TRBJ2-1, is DAMVIQNPRYQVTQFGKPVTLSCSQTLNHNVMYWYQQKSSQAPKLLFHYYDKDFNNEADTPDNFQSRRPNTSFCFLDIRSPGLGDTAMYLCATSRGLAGGYNEQFFGPGTRLTVL.

V is TRBV27 and J is TRBJ2-1, with 7 bases lining up with TRBD1. Trimming removed 5 bases from V and 7 bases from J; junction bases left unmatched: 14. The CDR3 consists of 16 residues. Germline assignment: CDR1 MNHEY and CDR2 SMNVEV (reference sequence). CDR3 region: CASSPAVGTEDNEQFF. Here the CDR3 DNA reads TGTGCCAGCAGTCCAGCGGTCGGGACAGAAGATAATGAGCAGTTCTTC.